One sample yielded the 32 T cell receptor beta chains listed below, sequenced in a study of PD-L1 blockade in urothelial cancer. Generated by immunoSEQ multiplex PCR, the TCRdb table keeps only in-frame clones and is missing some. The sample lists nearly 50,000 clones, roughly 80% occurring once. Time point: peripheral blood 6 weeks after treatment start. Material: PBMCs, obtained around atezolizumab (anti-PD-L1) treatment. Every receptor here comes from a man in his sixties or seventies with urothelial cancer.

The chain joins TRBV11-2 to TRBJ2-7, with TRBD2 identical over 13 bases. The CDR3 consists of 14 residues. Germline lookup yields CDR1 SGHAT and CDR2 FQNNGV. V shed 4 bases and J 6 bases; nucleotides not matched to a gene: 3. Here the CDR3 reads CASSWTSGSGEQYF. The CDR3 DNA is TGTGCCAGCAGCTGGACTAGCGGGAGTGGCGAGCAGTACTTC.

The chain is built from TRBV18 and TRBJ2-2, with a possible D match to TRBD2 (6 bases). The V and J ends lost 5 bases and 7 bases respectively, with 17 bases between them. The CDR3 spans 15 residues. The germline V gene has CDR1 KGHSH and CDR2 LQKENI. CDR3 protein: CASSSSGPEGGELFF. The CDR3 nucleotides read TGTGCCAGCTCATCAAGCGGACCGGAGGGCGGGGAGCTGTTTTTT.

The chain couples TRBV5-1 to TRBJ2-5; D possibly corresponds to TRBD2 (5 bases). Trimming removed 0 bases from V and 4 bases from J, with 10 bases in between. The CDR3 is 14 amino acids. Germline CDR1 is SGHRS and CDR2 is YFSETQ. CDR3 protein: CASSLVGARETQYF. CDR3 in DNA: TGCGCCAGCAGCTTGGTGGGAGCCCGAGAGACCCAGTACTTC.

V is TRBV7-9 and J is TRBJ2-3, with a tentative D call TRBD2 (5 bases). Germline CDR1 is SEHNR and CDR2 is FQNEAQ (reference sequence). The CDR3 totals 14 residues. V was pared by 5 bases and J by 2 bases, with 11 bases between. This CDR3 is CASSHGLITDTQYF. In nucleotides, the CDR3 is TGTGCCAGCAGCCATGGACTGATCACAGATACGCAGTATTTT. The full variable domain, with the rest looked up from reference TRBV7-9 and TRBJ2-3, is DTGVSQNPRHKITKRGQNVTFRCDPISEHNRLYWYRQTLGQGPEFLTYFQNEAQLEKSRLLSDRFSAERPKGSFSTLEIQRTEQGDSAMYLCASSHGLITDTQYFGPGTRLTVL.

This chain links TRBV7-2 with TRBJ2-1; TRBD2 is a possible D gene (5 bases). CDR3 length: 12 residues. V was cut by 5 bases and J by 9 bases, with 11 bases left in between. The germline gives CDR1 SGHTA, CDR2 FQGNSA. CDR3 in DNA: TGTGCCAGCAGCCTTAGCGAACCTGAGCAGTTCTTC. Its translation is CASSLSEPEQFF.

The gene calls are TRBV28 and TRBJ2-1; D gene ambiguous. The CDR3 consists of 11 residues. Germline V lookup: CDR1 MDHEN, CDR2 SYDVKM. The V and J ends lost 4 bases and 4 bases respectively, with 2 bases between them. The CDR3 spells CASSSYNEQFF. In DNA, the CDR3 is TGTGCCAGCAGTTCGTACAATGAGCAGTTCTTC.

The CDR3: CASSPLSGSAGNEQFF. In nucleotides, the CDR3 is TGTGCCAGCAGTCCCCTTAGCGGGAGCGCGGGGAATGAGCAGTTCTTC. The chain has TRBV28 and TRBJ2-1, with 9 bases aligning to TRBD2. The CDR3 totals 16 residues. Germline-derived CDR1 and CDR2 are MDHEN and SYDVKM. With 5 bases clipped from V and 7 bases from J, the junction kept 12 bases outside the gene matches.

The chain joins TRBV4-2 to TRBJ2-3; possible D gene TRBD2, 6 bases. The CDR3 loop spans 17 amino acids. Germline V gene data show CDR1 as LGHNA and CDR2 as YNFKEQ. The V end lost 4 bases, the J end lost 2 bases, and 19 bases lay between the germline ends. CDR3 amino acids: CASSLLTSGEVTDTQYF. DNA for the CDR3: TGTGCCAGCAGCCTTCTTACGTCGGGGGAAGTCACAGATACGCAGTATTTT.

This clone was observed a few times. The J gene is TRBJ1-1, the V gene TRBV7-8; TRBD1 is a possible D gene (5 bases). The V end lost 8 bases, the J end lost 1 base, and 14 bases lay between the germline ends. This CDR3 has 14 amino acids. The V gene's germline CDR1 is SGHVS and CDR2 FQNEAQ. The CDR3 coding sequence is TGTGCCAGCCGAGGTTGGCAGGGGAACACTGAAGCTTTCTTT. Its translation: CASRGWQGNTEAFF.

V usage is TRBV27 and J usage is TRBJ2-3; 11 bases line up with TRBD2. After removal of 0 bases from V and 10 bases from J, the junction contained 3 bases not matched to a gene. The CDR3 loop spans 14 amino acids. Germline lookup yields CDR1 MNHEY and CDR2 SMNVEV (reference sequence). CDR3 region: CASSLSTSGISQYF. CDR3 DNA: TGTGCCAGCAGTTTATCGACTAGCGGGATTTCGCAGTATTTT.

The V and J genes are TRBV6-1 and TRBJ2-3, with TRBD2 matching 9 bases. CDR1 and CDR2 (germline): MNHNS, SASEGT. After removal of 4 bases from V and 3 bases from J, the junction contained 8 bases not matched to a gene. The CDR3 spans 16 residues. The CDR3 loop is CASSVNAGGRTDTQYF. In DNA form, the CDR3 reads TGTGCCAGCAGTGTTAACGCGGGAGGGAGGACAGATACGCAGTATTTT.

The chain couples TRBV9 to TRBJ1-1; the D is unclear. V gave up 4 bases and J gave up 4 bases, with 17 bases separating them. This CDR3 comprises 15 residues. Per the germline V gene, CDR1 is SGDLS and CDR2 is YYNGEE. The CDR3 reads CASSPQIGMGTEAFF. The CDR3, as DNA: TGTGCCAGCAGCCCCCAGATCGGGATGGGCACTGAAGCTTTCTTT.

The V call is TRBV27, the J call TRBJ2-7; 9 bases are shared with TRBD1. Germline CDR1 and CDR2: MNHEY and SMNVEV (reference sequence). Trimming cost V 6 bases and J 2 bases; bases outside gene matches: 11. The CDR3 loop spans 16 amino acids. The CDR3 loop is CASRKNRQGVPYEQYF. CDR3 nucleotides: TGTGCCAGCAGAAAAAACCGACAGGGGGTTCCCTACGAGCAGTACTTC.

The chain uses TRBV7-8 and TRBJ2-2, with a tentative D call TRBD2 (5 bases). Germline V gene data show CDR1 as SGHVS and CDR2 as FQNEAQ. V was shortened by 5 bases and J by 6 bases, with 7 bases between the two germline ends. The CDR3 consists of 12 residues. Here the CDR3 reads CASSRAAGELFF. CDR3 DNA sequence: TGTGCCAGCAGCCGAGCGGCCGGGGAGCTGTTTTTT.

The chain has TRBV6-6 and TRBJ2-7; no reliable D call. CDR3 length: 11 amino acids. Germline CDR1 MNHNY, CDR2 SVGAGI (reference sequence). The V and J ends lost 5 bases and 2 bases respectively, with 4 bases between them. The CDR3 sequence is CASSDTYEQYF. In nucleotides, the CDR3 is TGTGCCAGCAGTGACACCTACGAGCAGTACTTC.

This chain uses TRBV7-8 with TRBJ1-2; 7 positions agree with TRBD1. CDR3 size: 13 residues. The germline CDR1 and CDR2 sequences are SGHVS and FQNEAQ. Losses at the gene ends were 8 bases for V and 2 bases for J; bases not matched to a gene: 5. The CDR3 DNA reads TGTGCCAGCCGTGGAGGGGGCAACTATGGCTACACCTTC. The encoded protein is CASRGGGNYGYTF.

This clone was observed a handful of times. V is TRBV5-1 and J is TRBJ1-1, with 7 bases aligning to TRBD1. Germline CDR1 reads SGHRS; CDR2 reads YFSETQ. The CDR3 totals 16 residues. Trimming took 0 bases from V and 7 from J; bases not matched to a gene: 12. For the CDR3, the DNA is TGCGCCAGCAGCTTGGGTAGGGGGCAAGGGTATGGTGAAGCTTTCTTT. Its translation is CASSLGRGQGYGEAFF.

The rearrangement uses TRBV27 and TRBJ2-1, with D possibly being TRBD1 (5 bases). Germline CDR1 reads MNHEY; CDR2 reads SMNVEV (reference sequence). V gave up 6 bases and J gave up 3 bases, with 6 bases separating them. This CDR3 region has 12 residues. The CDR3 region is CASSQGYNEQFF. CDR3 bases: TGTGCCAGCAGCCAGGGCTACAATGAGCAGTTCTTC.

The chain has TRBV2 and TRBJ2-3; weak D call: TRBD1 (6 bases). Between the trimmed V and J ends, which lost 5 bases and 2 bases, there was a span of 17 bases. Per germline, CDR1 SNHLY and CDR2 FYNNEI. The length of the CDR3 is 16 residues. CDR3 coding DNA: TGTGCCAGCAGTTCCCTAGGGCAGGGGAACACAGATACGCAGTATTTT. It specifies CASSSLGQGNTDTQYF. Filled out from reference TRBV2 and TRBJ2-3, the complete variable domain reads EPEVTQTPSHQVTQMGQEVILRCVPISNHLYFYWYRQILGQKVEFLVSFYNNEISEKSEIFDDQFSVERPDGSNFTLKIRSTKLEDSAMYFCASSSLGQGNTDTQYFGPGTRLTVL.

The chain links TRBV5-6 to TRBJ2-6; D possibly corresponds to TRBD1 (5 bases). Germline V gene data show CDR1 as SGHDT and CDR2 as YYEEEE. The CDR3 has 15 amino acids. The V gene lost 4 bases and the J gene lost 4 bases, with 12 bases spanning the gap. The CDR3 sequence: CASSVRDSGANVLTF. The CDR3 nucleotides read TGTGCCAGCAGCGTCAGGGATTCCGGGGCCAACGTCCTGACTTTC.

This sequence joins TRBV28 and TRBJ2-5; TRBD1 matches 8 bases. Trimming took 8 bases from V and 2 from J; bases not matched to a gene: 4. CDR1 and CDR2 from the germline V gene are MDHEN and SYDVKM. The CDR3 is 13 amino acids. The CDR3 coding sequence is TGTGCCAGCCGGACAGGGTATCAAGAGACCCAGTACTTC. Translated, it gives CASRTGYQETQYF. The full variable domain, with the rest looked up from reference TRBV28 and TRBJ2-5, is DVKVTQSSRYLVKRTGEKVFLECVQDMDHENMFWYRQDPGLGLRLIYFSYDVKMKEKGDIPEGYSVSREKKERFSLILESASTNQTSMYLCASRTGYQETQYFGPGTRLLVL.

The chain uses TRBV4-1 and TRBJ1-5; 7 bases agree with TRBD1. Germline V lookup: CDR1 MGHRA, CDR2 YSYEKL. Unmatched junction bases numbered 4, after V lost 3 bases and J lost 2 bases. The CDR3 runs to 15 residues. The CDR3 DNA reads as TGCGCCAGCAGCCACCCCGGGACAGGCAATCAGCCCCAGCATTTT. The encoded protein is CASSHPGTGNQPQHF.

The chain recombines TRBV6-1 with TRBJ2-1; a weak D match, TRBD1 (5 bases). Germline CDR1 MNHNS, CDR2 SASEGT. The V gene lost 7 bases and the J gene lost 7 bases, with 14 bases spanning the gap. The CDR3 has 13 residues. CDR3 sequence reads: CASTLRGKNEQFF. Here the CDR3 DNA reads TGTGCCAGCACCCTAAGGGGTAAGAATGAGCAGTTCTTC.

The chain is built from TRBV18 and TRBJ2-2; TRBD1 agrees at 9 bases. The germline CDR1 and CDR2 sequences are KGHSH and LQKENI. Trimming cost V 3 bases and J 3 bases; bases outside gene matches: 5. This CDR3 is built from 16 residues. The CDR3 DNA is TGTGCCAGCTCACCGCGAACAGGGGGCCACACCGGGGAGCTGTTTTTT. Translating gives CASSPRTGGHTGELFF.

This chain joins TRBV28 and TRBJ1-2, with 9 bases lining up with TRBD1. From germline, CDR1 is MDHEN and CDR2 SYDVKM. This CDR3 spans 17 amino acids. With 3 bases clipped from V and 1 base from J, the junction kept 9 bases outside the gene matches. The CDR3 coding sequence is TGTGCCAGCAGTTTTGTCCCACAGGGGGCGGGTAACTATGGCTACACCTTC. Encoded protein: CASSFVPQGAGNYGYTF.

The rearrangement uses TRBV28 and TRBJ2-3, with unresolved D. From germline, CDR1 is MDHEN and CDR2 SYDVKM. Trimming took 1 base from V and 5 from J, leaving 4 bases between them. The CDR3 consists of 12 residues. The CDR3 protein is CASSLFLDTQYF. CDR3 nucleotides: TGTGCCAGCAGTTTATTTCTAGATACGCAGTATTTT.

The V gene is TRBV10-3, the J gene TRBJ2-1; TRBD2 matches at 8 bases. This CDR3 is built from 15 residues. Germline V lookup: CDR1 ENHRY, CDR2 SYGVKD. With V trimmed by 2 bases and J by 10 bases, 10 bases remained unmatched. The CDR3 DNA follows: TGTGCCATCAGTGAGAACGCGGGAGGCCTTGAGGAGCAGTTCTTC. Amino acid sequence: CAISENAGGLEEQFF.

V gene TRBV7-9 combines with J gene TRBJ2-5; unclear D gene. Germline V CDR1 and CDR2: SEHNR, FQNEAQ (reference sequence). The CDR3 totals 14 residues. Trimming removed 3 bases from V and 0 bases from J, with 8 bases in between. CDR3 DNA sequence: TGTGCCAGCAGCTTTGCCAGGCACCAAGAGACCCAGTACTTC. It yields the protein CASSFARHQETQYF.

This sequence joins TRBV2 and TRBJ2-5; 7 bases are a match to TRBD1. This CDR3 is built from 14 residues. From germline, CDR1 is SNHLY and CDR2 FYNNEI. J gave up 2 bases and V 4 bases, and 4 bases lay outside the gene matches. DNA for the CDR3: TGTGCCAGCAGTGTTGACAGGGCACAAGAGACCCAGTACTTC. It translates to CASSVDRAQETQYF.

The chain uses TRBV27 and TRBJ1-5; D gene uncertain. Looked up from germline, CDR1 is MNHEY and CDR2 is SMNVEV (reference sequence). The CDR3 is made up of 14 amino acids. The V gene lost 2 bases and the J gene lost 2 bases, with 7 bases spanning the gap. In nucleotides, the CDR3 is TGTGCCAGCAGTTTACCAGGTCGCAATCAGCCCCAGCATTTT. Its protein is CASSLPGRNQPQHF.

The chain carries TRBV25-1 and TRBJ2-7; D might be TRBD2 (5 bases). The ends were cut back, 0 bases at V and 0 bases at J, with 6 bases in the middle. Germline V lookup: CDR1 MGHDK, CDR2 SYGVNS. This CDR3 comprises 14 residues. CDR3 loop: CASSEYGSSYEQYF. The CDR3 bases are TGTGCCAGCAGTGAATATGGGAGCTCCTACGAGCAGTACTTC.

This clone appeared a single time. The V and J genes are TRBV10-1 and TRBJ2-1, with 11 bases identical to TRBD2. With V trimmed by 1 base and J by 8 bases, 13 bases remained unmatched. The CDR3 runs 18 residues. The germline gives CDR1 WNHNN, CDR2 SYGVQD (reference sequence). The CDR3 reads CASSEWGLAETYGDEQFF. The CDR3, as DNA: TGCGCCAGCAGTGAGTGGGGACTAGCGGAGACTTATGGGGATGAGCAGTTCTTC.